Reported below is one TCR beta chain. Use of 60 Vbeta and 13 Jbeta primers characterized the PCR. Assay used: immunoSEQ multiplex PCR; TCRdb lists only in-frame clones, some missing. This table holds more than 150,000 clones, around 86% found once. CDR1 and CDR2 from the germline V gene are ENHRY and SYGVKD. The CDR3 has 17 amino acids. V dropped 3 bases and J dropped 2; count of bases not matched to a gene: 8. The data stem from a study of cytomegalovirus exposure and HLA in healthy donors. About the study: Some 85 million unique TCRs, all from HLA-typed donors, were included in an early release of the data.

The chain uses TRBV10-3 and TRBJ2-3, with TRBD2 matching 10 bases. Material: PBMCs. The sequence derives from a young woman in good health and CMV-seronegative. The CDR3 nucleotides are TGTGCCATCAGTGACCTAGCGGGGGCACAACTCACAGATACGCAGTATTTT. It specifies CAISDLAGAQLTDTQYF.